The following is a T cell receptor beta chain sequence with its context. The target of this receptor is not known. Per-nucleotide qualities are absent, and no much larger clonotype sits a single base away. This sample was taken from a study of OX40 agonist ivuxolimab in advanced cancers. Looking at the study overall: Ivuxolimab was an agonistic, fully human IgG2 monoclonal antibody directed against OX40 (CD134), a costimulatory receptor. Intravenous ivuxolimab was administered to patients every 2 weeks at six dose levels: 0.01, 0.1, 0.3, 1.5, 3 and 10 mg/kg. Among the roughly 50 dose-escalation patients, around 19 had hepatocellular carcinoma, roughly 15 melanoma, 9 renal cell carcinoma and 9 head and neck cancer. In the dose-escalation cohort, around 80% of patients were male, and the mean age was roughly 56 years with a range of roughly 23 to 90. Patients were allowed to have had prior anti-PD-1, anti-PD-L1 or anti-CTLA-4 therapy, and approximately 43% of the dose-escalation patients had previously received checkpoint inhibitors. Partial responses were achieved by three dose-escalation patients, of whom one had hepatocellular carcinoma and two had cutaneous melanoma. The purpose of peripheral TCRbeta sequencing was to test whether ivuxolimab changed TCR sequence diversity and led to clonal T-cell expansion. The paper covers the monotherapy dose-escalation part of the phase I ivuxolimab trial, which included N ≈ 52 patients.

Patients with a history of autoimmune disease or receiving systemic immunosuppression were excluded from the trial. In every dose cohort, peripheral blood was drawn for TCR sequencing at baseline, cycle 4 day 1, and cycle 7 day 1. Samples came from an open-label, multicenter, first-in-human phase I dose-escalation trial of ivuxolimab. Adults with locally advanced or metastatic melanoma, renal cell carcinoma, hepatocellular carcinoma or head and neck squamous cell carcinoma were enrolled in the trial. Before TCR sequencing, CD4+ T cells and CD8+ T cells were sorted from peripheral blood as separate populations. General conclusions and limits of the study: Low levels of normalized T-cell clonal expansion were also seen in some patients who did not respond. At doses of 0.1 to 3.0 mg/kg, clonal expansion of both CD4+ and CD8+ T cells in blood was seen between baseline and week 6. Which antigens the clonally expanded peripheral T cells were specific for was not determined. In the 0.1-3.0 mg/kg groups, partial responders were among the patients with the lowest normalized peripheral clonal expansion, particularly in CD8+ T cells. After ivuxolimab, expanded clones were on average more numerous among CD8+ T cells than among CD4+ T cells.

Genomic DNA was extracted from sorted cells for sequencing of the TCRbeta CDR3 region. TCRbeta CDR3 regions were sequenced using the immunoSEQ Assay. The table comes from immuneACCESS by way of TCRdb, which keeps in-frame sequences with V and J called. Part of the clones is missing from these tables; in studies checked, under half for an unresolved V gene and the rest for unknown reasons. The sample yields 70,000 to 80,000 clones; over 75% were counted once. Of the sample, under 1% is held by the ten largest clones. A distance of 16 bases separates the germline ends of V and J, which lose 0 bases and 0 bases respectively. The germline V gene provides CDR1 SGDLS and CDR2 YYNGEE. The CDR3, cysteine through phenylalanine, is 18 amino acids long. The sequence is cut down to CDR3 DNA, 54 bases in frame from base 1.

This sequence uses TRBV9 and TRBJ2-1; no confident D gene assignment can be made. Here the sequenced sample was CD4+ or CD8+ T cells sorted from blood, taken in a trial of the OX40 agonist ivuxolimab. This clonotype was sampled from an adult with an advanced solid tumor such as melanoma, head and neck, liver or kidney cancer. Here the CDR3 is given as CASSVDEFGRNSYNEQFF. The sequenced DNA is TGTGCCAGCAGCGTAGATGAGTTTGGGCGTAACTCCTACAATGAGCAGTTCTTC.